Listed here are 28 T cell receptor beta chains from one sample, sequenced in a study of tumor and adjacent non-tumor tissue in lung cancer. No cell sorting was done before RNA was extracted from the tissue. This non-tumor lung sample came from over 3 cm beyond the tumor edge. The library came from three nested PCR rounds adapted from ARM-PCR protocols. TCRdb analysed the multiplex PCR reads with MiXCR anew, one entry per CDR3 protein. Among approximately 77,000 distinct CDR3 sequences listed, around 80% were seen once. Sequencing input: distant non-tumor lung tissue. The source of these receptors is a man in his fifties or sixties with non-small cell lung cancer.

In regard to this clonotype: The junction differs from germline at one of its ends, possibly a read error. The chain couples TRBV20-1 to TRBJ2-1, with 9 bases lining up with TRBD2. The CDR3 has 15 residues. Germline V gene data show CDR1 as DFQATT and CDR2 as SNEGSKA (reference sequence). CDR3 coding DNA: TGTAGTGCTAACCCGACTAGCGGAGTGGCCAATGAGCAGTTCTTC. Translated: CSANPTSGVANEQFF.

About this clonotype: The junction does not match germline at one end; this may be a read error. The chain links TRBV5-1 to TRBJ1-2, with a tentative D call TRBD1 (5 bases). Germline V gives CDR1 SGHRS, CDR2 YFSETQ. The CDR3 contains 14 residues. CDR3 sequence (DNA): TGTGCCAGCAGCTTAGCGACAGCTCTCTATCGCTACACCTTC. This gives the protein CASSLATALYRYTF.

The chain uses TRBV11-3 and TRBJ2-5, with D tentatively TRBD2 (5 bases). V gave up 6 bases and J gave up 5 bases, with 13 bases separating them. Germline values: CDR1 SGHNT, CDR2 YENEEA. This CDR3 is built from 13 residues. CDR3 amino acids: CASRYTGEETQYF. The DNA of the CDR3 is TGTGCCAGCAGGTATACCGGGGAGGAGACCCAGTACTTC.

Comment on this clonotype: No conserved phenylalanine or tryptophan is present at the end of the CDR3, so a read error is the likely explanation. The chain combines TRBV11-2 with TRBJ2-7; 8 bases align to TRBD1. The CDR3 contains 17 residues. CDR1 is SGHAT and CDR2 is FQNNGV in the germline V gene. CDR3 in DNA: TGTGCCAACAGCCGGGTGGGACAGGCCTTCGAATCCTACGAACAGTACCTC. This encodes CANSRVGQAFESYEQYL.

Concerning this clonotype itself: The CDR3 carries no conserved terminal phenylalanine or tryptophan, so it likely arises from a read error. The gene calls are TRBV20-1 and TRBJ2-2; TRBD2 matches at 13 bases. In germline, CDR1 is DFQATT, CDR2 SNEGSKA (reference sequence). The CDR3 has 15 amino acids. The CDR3 reads CIATLAGGTTGELFV. Written as DNA, the CDR3 is TGCATTGCCACACTAGCGGGGGGGACCACCGGGGAGCTGTTTGTT.

By its share, this clonotype is medium-sized. This chain joins TRBV11-1 and TRBJ2-2; 15 nucleotides line up with TRBD2. Germline assignment: CDR1 SGHAT and CDR2 FQDESV (reference sequence). This CDR3 has 17 amino acids. V gave up 5 bases and J gave up 2 bases; unmatched junction bases: 3. Here the CDR3 DNA reads TGTGCCAGCAGCCGGACTAGCGGGGGGGCTAACACCGGGGAGCTGTTTTTT. Protein sequence: CASSRTSGGANTGELFF.

Points on this clonotype: The junction departs from the called germline gene at one end, perhaps through a read error. The V and J genes are TRBV4-2 and TRBJ2-3; 10 nucleotides line up with TRBD2. The germline V gene encodes CDR1 LGHNA and CDR2 YNFKEQ. This CDR3 region has 16 residues. CDR3: CASSPPSGGQTGTQYF. The CDR3 coding sequence is TGTGCCAGCAGCCCTCCTAGCGGGGGCCAAACAGGTACGCAATATTTT.

Notes on this clonotype: A junction boundary mismatches the germline segment, possibly from a read error. V and J are TRBV20-1 and TRBJ1-5, with D hard to call. CDR3 length: 12 residues. Germline CDR1 DFQATT, CDR2 SNEGSKA (reference sequence). This CDR3 reads CIASGWNQPLHF. CDR3 DNA sequence: TGCATTGCTTCCGGGTGGAATCAGCCCCTGCATTTT.

Note on this clonotype: One junction end disagrees with the germline gene, perhaps due to a read error. This chain uses TRBV7-9 with TRBJ1-1; no clear D gene. This CDR3 is 13 amino acids long. CDR1 is SEHNR and CDR2 is FQNEAQ in the germline V gene (reference sequence). The CDR3 sequence is CANSFRGNAEAFF. The DNA for the CDR3 is TGTGCCAACAGCTTCCGTGGGAACGCTGAAGCTTTCTTT.

As to this clonotype: This may stem from a read error, because a much larger clone lies one nucleotide away. The J gene is TRBJ2-7, the V gene TRBV5-4; 7 bases match TRBD2. Germline CDR1 and CDR2: SGHNT and YYREEE (reference sequence). V was clipped by 4 bases and J by 4 bases; unmatched bases: 8. The CDR3 runs 14 residues. CDR3 DNA sequence: TGTGCCAGCAGCAGGGAGGGCCTGGGATACGAGCAGTACTTC. Amino acids: CASSREGLGYEQYF.

A note on this clonotype: One end of the junction does not line up with germline, which may come from a read error. The gene calls are TRBV6-1 and TRBJ1-1, with 8 nucleotides matching TRBD1. This CDR3 has 14 amino acids. Germline CDR1 is MNHNS and CDR2 is SASEGT. CDR3 region: CTSSEDRGDSEAFF. The CDR3 nucleotides are TGTACCAGCAGTGAAGACAGGGGTGACTCTGAAGCCTTCTTT.

The V gene is TRBV12-3 or TRBV12-4, the J gene TRBJ2-5, with TRBD2 matching 7 bases. V lost 3 bases, J lost 5 bases, and 12 bases stayed unmatched. The CDR3 has 16 residues. CDR3 in amino acids: CASSLASGEARETQYF. The CDR3 bases are TGTGCCAGCAGTTTGGCTAGCGGAGAGGCCAGGGAGACCCAGTACTTC.

A remark on this clonotype: The junction departs from the called germline gene at one end, perhaps through a read error. The J gene is TRBJ2-6, the V gene TRBV11-2, with D unresolved. CDR1 SGHAT and CDR2 FQNNGV come from the germline V gene. The CDR3 is 14 amino acids. The CDR3 coding sequence is TGCGCCAGCAGTATTATCTCCGGGGCCAACGTCCTGACTTTC. Amino acids: CASSIISGANVLTF.

The CDR3 DNA is TGTGCCAGCAGTGCTACATGTTATGAGCCCCAGCATTTT. Translating it yields CASSATCYEPQHF. The chain combines TRBV6-1 with TRBJ1-5; no definite D call. Germline V gene lookup returns CDR1 MNHNS and CDR2 SASEGT. Trimming cost V 4 bases and J 8 bases, with 12 bases left between them. This CDR3 region has 13 residues.

As regards this clonotype: At one boundary the junction diverges from the germline segment, which might be a read error. The V call is TRBV20-1, the J call TRBJ1-2; 8 bases align to TRBD1. The CDR3 contains 15 residues. Looked up from germline, CDR1 is DFQATT and CDR2 is SNEGSKA (reference sequence). Here the CDR3 DNA reads TGTAGTGCTAGAGAGTGGGCAGGGGGCGCGTATGCCTACACCTTC. Amino acid sequence: CSAREWAGGAYAYTF.

As concerns this clonotype: The germline gene is not matched at one end of the junction; a read error may be the cause. The chain has TRBV20-1 and TRBJ1-5; D perhaps matches TRBD1 (6 bases). Germline assignment: CDR1 DFQATT and CDR2 SNEGSKA (reference sequence). The length of the CDR3 is 15 residues. The DNA for the CDR3 is TGCAGTAGTCGGAGGGCGGGACATAGCAATCAGCCCCTGCATTTT. As protein: CSSRRAGHSNQPLHF.

In the case of this clonotype: At one end, the junction sequence differs from germline, possibly due to a read error. This chain uses TRBV29-1 with TRBJ2-1; TRBD2 agrees at 7 bases. CDR1 is SQVTM, CDR2 ANQGSEA, per germline. The CDR3 is made up of 13 amino acids. The chain's CDR3 is CRVDGTNANEQFF. Written as DNA, the CDR3 is TGCAGGGTTGACGGGACTAACGCTAATGAGCAGTTCTTC.

V usage is TRBV5-1 and J usage is TRBJ2-5; D call uncertain. V was trimmed by 5 bases and J by 1 base, leaving 9 bases between them. Per germline, CDR1 SGHRS and CDR2 YFSETQ. CDR3 length: 13 amino acids. The CDR3 loop is CASSRRVQETQYF. The CDR3 nucleotides read TGCGCCAGCAGTCGGAGAGTCCAAGAGACCCAGTACTTC.

On this clonotype: The conserved closing phenylalanine or tryptophan is absent in this CDR3, likely reflecting a read error. The CDR3 DNA follows: TGCAGGTCGGAACATTTGAACACTGAAGCTTTCCTT. This codes for CRSEHLNTEAFL. The chain employs TRBV20-1 and TRBJ1-1; unclear D gene. CDR1 and CDR2 from the germline V gene are DFQATT and SNEGSKA (reference sequence). This CDR3 region has 12 residues.

A note on this clonotype: The junction and the germline gene differ at one end; a read error may be behind it. This sequence joins TRBV6-5 and TRBJ2-6, with 10 bases aligning to TRBD2. CDR1 is MNHEY and CDR2 is SVGAGI in the germline V gene. The CDR3 runs to 17 residues. The CDR3 nucleotides read TGTGCTAGCAGCCTAGCGGGAGCCAGCCCTGGGGCCAACGCCCTGACCTTT. It specifies CASSLAGASPGANALTF.

V is TRBV20-1 and J is TRBJ2-1; a possible D gene is TRBD2 (6 bases). This CDR3 has 14 amino acids. Germline CDR1 and CDR2: DFQATT and SNEGSKA (reference sequence). The V end was cut by 3 bases, the J end by 8 bases, with 17 bases between. The CDR3 is CSARVMEGRDEQFF. CDR3 bases: TGCAGTGCTAGGGTAATGGAGGGCCGTGATGAGCAGTTCTTC.

Notes on this clonotype: Since the CDR3 does not end with the conserved phenylalanine or tryptophan, this likely comes from a read error. This chain connects TRBV11-2 to TRBJ2-5; D is tentatively TRBD1 or TRBD2 (5 bases each). The length of the CDR3 is 16 residues. Germline V lookup: CDR1 SGHAT, CDR2 FQNNGV. The CDR3 bases are TGTGCCAGCAGCTCCACAATGGGGGAGCCAAAGGAGACACAGTACCTC. This translates into CASSSTMGEPKETQYL.

Note on this clonotype: One end of the junction varies from germline; a read error may be responsible. The chain combines TRBV12-3 or TRBV12-4 with TRBJ1-1; maybe TRBD1 (5 bases). This CDR3 region has 15 residues. CDR3 loop: CAGSSSGILNTEAFF. The CDR3 nucleotides read TGTGCCGGCAGTTCCTCAGGGATACTGAACACTGAAGCTTTCTTT.

Worth noting for this clonotype: Because the CDR3 is missing its conserved closing phenylalanine or tryptophan, this is likely a read error. The chain carries TRBV29-1 and TRBJ2-1, with 7 bases fitting TRBD2. Germline loops: CDR1 SQVTM, CDR2 ANQGSEA. This CDR3 region has 13 residues. The CDR3 DNA is TGCAGGGTTGACGGAACTAGCGCTAATGAGCAGTTCTTA. Encoded protein: CRVDGTSANEQFL.

In this sample, this clonotype turned up once. The conserved final phenylalanine or tryptophan is absent from the CDR3, which likely points to a read error. It is unclear where the CDR3 begins or ends on the DNA, so no DNA is shown, and the CDR3 is as TCRdb lists it. The V and J genes are TRBV6-5 and TRBJ2-7. Looked up from germline, CDR1 is MNHEY and CDR2 is SVGAGI. The CDR3 is 13 amino acids long, termini counted. The CDR3 sequence is CASSNRESYEQYL.

For this clonotype: Since no conserved phenylalanine or tryptophan closes the CDR3, a read error is the likely cause. The genes are TRBV11-3 and TRBJ2-7; D not certain. Germline V gene lookup returns CDR1 SGHNT and CDR2 YENEEA. This CDR3 region has 15 residues. The CDR3 DNA reads TGTGCCAGCAGCTTAGATCATGGCAGGACCTACGAACAGTACCTC. Translating gives CASSLDHGRTYEQYL.

The V call is TRBV6-5, the J call TRBJ2-7; unclear D gene. Germline values: CDR1 MNHEY, CDR2 SVGAGI. Trimming removed 4 bases from V and 3 bases from J, with 19 bases in between. The CDR3 totals 16 residues. The CDR3 loop is CASSLNRFGSFYEQYF. The CDR3 DNA follows: TGTGCCAGCAGTTTGAATCGTTTCGGCTCATTCTACGAGCAGTACTTC.

The gene calls are TRBV20-1 and TRBJ2-7, with D perhaps assigned TRBD1 or TRBD2 (5 bases each). This CDR3 region has 15 residues. Germline V gene lookup returns CDR1 DFQATT and CDR2 SNEGSKA (reference sequence). The CDR3 region is CSGTLTVVGDYEQYF. The CDR3 region has the DNA TGCAGCGGTACTCTGACAGTCGTGGGAGACTACGAGCAGTACTTC.